This TCR beta chain was captured in a study of cytomegalovirus exposure and HLA in healthy donors. The study ran its PCR with 60 Vbeta and 13 Jbeta primers. Per the original data handling: About 11 million shared chains were among the roughly 80 million unique TCR beta chains that a later analysis counted. Clones were sequenced by immunoSEQ multiplex PCR, and TCRdb holds only the in-frame ones, with some missing. V, J and clone size were drawn from that table, and D and trimming were deduced from the DNA. The sample includes approximately 210,000 clones, about 85% seen only once; the top ten take roughly 10%. CDR1 and CDR2 from the germline V gene are LNHNV and YYDKDF (reference sequence). J lost 2 bases, V lost 3 bases, and 9 bases had no gene match. The CDR3 consists of 17 residues.

This TCR was sampled from a woman aged 45-65 years in good health and CMV-seropositive. The sample consisted of PBMCs. The chain uses TRBV15 and TRBJ1-4; 7 bases align to TRBD1. Written as DNA, the CDR3 is TGTGCCACCAGCAGTTCAGGAGGGGGCCTCACTAATGAAAAACTGTTTTTT. This encodes CATSSSGGGLTNEKLFF. The variable domain in full, with the rest retrieved from reference TRBV15 and TRBJ1-4, is DAMVIQNPRYQVTQFGKPVTLSCSQTLNHNVMYWYQQKSSQAPKLLFHYYDKDFNNEADTPDNFQSRRPNTSFCFLDIRSPGLGDTAMYLCATSSSGGGLTNEKLFFGSGTQLSVL.